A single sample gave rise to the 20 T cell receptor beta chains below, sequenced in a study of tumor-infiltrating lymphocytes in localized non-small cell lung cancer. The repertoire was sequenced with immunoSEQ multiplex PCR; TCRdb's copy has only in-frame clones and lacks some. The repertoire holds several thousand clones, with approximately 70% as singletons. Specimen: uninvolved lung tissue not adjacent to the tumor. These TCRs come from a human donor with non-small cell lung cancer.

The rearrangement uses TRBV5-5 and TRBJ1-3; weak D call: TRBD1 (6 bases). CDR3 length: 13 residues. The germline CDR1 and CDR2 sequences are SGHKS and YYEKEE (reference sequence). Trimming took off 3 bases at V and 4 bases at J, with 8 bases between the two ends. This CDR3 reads CASSSGQGNTIYF. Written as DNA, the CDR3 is TGTGCCAGCAGCTCCGGACAGGGAAACACCATATATTTT.

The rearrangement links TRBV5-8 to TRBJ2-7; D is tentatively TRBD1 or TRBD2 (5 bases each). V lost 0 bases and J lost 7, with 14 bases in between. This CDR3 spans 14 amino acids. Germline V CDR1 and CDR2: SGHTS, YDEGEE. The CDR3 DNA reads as TGTGCCAGCAGCTTGGAAGGGACGTCTAGAGAGCAGTACTTC. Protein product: CASSLEGTSREQYF.

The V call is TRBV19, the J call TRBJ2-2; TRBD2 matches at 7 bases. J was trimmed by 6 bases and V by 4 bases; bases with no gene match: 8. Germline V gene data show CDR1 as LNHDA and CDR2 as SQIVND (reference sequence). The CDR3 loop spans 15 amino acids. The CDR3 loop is CASSNAAGDPGELFF. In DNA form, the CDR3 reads TGTGCCAGTAGTAACGCGGCGGGAGATCCCGGGGAGCTGTTTTTT.

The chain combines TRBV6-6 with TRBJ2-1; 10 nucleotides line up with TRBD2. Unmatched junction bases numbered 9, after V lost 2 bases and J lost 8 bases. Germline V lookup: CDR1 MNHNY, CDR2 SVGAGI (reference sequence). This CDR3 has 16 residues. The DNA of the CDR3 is TGTGCCAGCAGTTACGGGGCGGCCAGCGGGAGGGATGAGCAGTTCTTC. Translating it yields CASSYGAASGRDEQFF.

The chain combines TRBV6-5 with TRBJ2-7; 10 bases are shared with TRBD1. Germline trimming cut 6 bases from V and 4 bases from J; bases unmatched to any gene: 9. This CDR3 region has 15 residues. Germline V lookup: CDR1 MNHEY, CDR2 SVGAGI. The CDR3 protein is CASRVEGQGIYEQYF. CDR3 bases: TGTGCCAGCAGGGTAGAGGGACAGGGGATATACGAGCAGTACTTC.

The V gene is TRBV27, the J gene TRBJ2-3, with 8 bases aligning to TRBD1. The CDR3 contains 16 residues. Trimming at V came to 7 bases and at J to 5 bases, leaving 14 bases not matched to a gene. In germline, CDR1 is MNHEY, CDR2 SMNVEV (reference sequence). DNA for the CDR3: TGTGCCAGCACCGCGCTGACCAGGGGGCCTATAGATACGCAGTATTTT. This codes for CASTALTRGPIDTQYF.

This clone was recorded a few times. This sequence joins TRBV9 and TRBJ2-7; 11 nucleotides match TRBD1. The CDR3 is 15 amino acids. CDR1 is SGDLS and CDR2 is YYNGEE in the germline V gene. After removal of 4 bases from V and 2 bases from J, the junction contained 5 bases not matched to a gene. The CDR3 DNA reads TGTGCCAGCAGCCAGGGACAGGGGGTCACCTACGAGCAGTACTTC. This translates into CASSQGQGVTYEQYF. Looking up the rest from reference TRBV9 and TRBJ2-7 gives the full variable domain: DSGVTQTPKHLITATGQRVTLRCSPRSGDLSVYWYQQSLDQGLQFLIQYYNGEERAKGNILERFSAQQFPDLHSELNLSSLELGDSALYFCASSQGQGVTYEQYFGPGTRLTVT.

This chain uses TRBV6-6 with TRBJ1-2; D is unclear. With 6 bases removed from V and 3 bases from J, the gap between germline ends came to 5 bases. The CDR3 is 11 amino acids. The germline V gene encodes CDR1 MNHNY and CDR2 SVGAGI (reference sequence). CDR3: CASRADYGYTF. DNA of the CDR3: TGTGCCAGCAGGGCGGACTATGGCTACACCTTC.

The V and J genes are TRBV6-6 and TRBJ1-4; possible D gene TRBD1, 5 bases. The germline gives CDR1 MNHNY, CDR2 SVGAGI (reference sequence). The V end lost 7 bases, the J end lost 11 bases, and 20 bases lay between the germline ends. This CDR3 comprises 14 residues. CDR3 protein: CASNLDEREGKLFF. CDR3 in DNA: TGTGCCAGCAACCTAGACGAGAGGGAGGGGAAACTGTTTTTT.

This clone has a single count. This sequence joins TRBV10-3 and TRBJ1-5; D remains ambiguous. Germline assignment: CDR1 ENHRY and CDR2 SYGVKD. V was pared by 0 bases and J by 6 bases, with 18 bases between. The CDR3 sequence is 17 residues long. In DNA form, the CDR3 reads TGTGCCATCAGTGAGTCTAAAACAGCCGGGAGCGGTCAGCCCCAGCATTTT. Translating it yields CAISESKTAGSGQPQHF.

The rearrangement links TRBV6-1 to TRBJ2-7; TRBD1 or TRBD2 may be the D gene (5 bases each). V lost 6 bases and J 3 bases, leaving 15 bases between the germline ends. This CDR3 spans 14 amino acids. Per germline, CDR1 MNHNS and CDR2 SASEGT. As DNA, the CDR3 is TGTGCCAGCAGGGGGGTGAATACCTTCTACGAGCAGTACTTC. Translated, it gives CASRGVNTFYEQYF.

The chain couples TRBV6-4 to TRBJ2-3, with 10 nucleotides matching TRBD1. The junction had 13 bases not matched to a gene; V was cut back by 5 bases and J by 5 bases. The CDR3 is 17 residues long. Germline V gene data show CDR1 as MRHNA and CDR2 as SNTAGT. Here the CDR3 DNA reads TGTGCCAGCAGTTCCACGGGGACAGGGGTCTTTGGAGATACGCAGTATTTT. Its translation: CASSSTGTGVFGDTQYF.

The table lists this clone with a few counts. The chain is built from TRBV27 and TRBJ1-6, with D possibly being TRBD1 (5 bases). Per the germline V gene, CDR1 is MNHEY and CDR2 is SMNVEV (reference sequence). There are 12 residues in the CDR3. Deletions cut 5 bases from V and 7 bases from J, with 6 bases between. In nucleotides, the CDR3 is TGTGCCAGCAGTCGGGGGAATTCACCCCTCCACTTT. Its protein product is CASSRGNSPLHF.

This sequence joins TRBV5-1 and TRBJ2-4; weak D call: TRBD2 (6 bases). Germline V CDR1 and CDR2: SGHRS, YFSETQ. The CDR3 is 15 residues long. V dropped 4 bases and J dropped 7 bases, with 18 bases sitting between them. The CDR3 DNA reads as TGCGCCAGCAGCCCTCAATTGGGGGGTGGCAACATTCAGTACTTC. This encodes CASSPQLGGGNIQYF.

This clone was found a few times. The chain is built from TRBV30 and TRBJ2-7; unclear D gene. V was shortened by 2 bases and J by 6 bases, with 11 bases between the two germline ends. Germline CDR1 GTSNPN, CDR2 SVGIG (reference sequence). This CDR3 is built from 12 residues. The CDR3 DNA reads TGTGCCTGGAGTTGGGCAGGACGCGAGCAGTACTTC. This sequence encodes CAWSWAGREQYF. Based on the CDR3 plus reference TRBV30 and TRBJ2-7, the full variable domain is SQTIHQWPATLVQPVGSPLSLECTVEGTSNPNLYWYRQAAGRGLQLLFYSVGIGQISSEVPQNLSASRPQDRQFILSSKKLLLSDSGFYLCAWSWAGREQYFGPGTRLTVT.

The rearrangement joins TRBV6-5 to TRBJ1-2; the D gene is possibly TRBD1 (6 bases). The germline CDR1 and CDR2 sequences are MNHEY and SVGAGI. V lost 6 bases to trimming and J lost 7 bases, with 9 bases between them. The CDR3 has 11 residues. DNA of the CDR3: TGTGCCAGCAGAACGGGGGCTGGCTACACCTTC. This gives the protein CASRTGAGYTF.

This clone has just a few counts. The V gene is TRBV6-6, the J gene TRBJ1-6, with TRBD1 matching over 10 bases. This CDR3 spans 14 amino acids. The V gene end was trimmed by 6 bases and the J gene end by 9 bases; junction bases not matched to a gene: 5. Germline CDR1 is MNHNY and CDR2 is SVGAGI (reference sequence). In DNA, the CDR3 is TGTGCCAGCAGCTCCGGGACAGGGGCTTCACCCCTCCACTTT. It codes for CASSSGTGASPLHF.

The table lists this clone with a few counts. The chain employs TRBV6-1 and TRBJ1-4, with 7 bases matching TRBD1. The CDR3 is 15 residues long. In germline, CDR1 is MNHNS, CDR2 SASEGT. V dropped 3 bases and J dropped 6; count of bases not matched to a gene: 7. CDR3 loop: CASSEPTGPDEKLFF. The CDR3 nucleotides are TGTGCCAGCAGTGAGCCGACAGGGCCCGATGAAAAACTGTTTTTT.

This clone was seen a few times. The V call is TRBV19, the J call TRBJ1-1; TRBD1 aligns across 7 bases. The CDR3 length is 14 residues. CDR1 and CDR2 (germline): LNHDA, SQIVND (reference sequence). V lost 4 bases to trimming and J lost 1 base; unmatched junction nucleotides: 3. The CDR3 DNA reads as TGTGCCAGTAGTAAAGGGGGCAGGAACACTGAAGCTTTCTTT. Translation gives CASSKGGRNTEAFF.

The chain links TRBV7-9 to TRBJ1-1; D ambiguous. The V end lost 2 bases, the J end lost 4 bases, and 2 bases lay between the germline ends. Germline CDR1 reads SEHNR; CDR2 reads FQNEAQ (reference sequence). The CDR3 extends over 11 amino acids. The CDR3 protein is CASSLSTEAFF. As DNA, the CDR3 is TGTGCCAGCAGCTTAAGCACTGAAGCTTTCTTT.